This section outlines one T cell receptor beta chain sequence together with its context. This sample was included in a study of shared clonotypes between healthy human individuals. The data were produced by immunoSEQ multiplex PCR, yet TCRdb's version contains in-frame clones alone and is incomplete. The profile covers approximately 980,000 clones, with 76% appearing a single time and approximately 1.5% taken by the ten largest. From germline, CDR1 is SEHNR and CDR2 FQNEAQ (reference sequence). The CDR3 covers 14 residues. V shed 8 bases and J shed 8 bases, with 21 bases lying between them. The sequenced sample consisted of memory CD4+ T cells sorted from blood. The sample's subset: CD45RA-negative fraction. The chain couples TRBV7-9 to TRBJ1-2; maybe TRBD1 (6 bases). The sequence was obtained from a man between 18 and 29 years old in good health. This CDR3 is CASEYYPTGKGYTF. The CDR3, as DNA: TGTGCCAGCGAATACTACCCAACAGGGAAGGGCTACACCTTC.